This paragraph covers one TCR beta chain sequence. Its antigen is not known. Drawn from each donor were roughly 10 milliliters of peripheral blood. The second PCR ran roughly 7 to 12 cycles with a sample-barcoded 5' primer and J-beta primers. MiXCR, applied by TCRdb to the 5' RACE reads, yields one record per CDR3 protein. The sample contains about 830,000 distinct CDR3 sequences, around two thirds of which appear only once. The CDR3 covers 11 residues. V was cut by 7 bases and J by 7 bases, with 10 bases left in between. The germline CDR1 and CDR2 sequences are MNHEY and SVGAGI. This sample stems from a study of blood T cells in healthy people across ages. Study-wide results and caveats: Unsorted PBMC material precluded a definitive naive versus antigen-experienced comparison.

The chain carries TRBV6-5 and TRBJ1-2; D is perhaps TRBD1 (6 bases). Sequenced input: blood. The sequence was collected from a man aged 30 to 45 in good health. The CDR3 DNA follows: TGTGCCAGCAAGGGGGGTACTGGCTACACCTTC. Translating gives CASKGGTGYTF.